The 3 T cell receptor beta chains reported below all come from one sample, sequenced in a study of circulating CD8 cells and anti-PD-1 response in melanoma. Live CD3+CD8+TCRalphabeta+ cells were sorted into four subsets by PD-1 and/or TIGIT. Using approximately 15 ng of total RNA, TCR libraries were made with the QIAseq Immune Repertoire TCR panel. One entry per CDR3 protein, called by TCRdb with MiXCR from the reads. The repertoire consists of some 1,900 distinct CDR3 sequences, with 6% to 8% occurring once and the leading ten covering under 9.5%. Here the sequenced sample was CD8+ T cells from PBMCs, taken at baseline or after one month of anti-PD-1 therapy (not recorded which). The receptors here all came from a human donor with melanoma.

About this clonotype itself: The junction departs from the called germline gene at one end, perhaps through a read error. The chain recombines TRBV28 with TRBJ1-4; D remains unclear. The CDR3 contains 16 residues. The germline V gene encodes CDR1 MDHEN and CDR2 SYDVKM. This chain's CDR3 is CASSLRELATSEKLLF. The CDR3 DNA reads as TGTGCCAGCAGTTTACGGGAGCTCGCCACTAGTGAAAAACTGCTTTTT.

To note about this clonotype: A read error may be the cause here, since a much bigger clone is one base away. The chain has TRBV27 and TRBJ1-2; D is possibly TRBD1 (6 bases). Germline-derived CDR1 and CDR2 are MNHEY and SMNVEV (reference sequence). CDR3 size: 15 residues. The CDR3 DNA sequence: TGTGCCAGCAGTTTCATGGGGGCCGGTCAATATGCCTACACCTTC. This gives the protein CASSFMGAGQYAYTF.

This clonotype ranks as medium-sized. The DNA for the CDR3 is TGTGCCAGCAGCCAAACAGGGTTCAATGAGCAGTTCTTC. Its translation is CASSQTGFNEQFF. The gene calls are TRBV14 and TRBJ2-1; perhaps TRBD1 as D (6 bases). The germline V gene encodes CDR1 SGHDN and CDR2 FVKESK. This CDR3 has 13 amino acids. V lost 2 bases and J 6 bases, leaving 8 bases between the germline ends.